This T cell receptor beta chain was captured by sequencing in a study of T cell responses to AZD1222 COVID-19 vaccine. CDR1 is SGDLS and CDR2 is YYNGEE in the germline V gene. The CDR3 consists of 13 residues. V lost 3 bases and J 4 bases, leaving 7 bases between the germline ends. Some clones are missing from TCRdb's copy, which holds only in-frame ones; the method was immunoSEQ multiplex PCR. The sample lists about 200,000 clones, approximately 94% occurring once. This clone was detected once. The antigen remains unidentified. General study results and limits: Donors were largely white British and mainly female; clonal diversity was possibly underestimated.

Here the sequenced sample was peripheral blood, taken on day 0 of MenACWY control vaccination. This sequence was found in an adult in good health. V usage is TRBV9 and J usage is TRBJ1-4; no clear D gene. The CDR3 loop reads CASSGRGNEKLFF. CDR3 nucleotides: TGTGCCAGCAGCGGGAGAGGTAATGAAAAACTGTTTTTT.